Listed below are T cell receptor beta chains from one sample, sequenced in a study of beta chain features in type 1 diabetes. The table came from immunoSEQ multiplex PCR; TCRdb's copy has only in-frame clones and leaves some out. The sample holds under 550,000 clones, more than 9.5% seen once. Sequenced material: naive CD4+ T cells from blood. Every receptor here comes from a woman under 30 in good health. Each CDR3 is given without its conserved first and last residue.

V gene	J gene	CDR3 protein
TRBV30	TRBJ1-1	AFDRDTEAF
TRBV28	TRBJ2-3	ASRGTDTQY
TRBV28	TRBJ2-2	ASSPHRVANTGELF
TRBV2	TRBJ1-2	ASSVSGLYGYT
TRBV19	TRBJ2-7	ASKDRGSEQY
TRBV10-3	TRBJ2-7	AISDGTGAREQY
TRBV5-1	TRBJ2-5	ASSSTETQY
TRBV11-3	TRBJ2-1	ASSGGTANEQF
TRBV2	TRBJ2-6	ASSEDFSSGANVLT
TRBV30	TRBJ2-2	AWSKGATGELF
TRBV19	TRBJ2-7	ASSGGRIYEQY